This passage covers 28 T cell receptor beta chains from one sample sequenced in a study of cytomegalovirus exposure and HLA in healthy donors. PCR employed 60 Vbeta and 13 Jbeta primers. Assay used: immunoSEQ multiplex PCR; TCRdb lists only in-frame clones, some missing. Recorded for this sample: around 130,000 clones. Sequenced input: PBMCs. These TCRs come from a woman aged 40 to 50 in good health and CMV-seronegative.

V gene TRBV28 combines with J gene TRBJ1-5; D is possibly TRBD1 (6 bases). Trimming shortened V by 7 bases and J by 0 bases, and 13 bases separated the two germline ends. This CDR3 is built from 15 residues. Germline-derived CDR1 and CDR2 are MDHEN and SYDVKM. CDR3 in DNA: TGTGCCAGCATGAAAGGGGGTCGTAGCAATCAGCCCCAGCATTTT. It codes for CASMKGGRSNQPQHF. Based on the CDR3 plus reference TRBV28 and TRBJ1-5, the full variable domain is DVKVTQSSRYLVKRTGEKVFLECVQDMDHENMFWYRQDPGLGLRLIYFSYDVKMKEKGDIPEGYSVSREKKERFSLILESASTNQTSMYLCASMKGGRSNQPQHFGDGTRLSIL.

This chain connects TRBV6-1 to TRBJ2-2; D not resolved. Germline CDR1 and CDR2: MNHNS and SASEGT. The CDR3 extends over 14 amino acids. V was clipped by 4 bases and J by 5 bases, with 11 bases between them. The CDR3 loop is CASSAALRTGELFF. The CDR3 DNA reads TGTGCCAGCAGTGCGGCGTTGCGGACCGGGGAGCTGTTTTTT.

The V call is TRBV19, the J call TRBJ2-6, with D tentatively TRBD2 (6 bases). Trimming shortened V by 4 bases and J by 2 bases, and 21 bases separated the two germline ends. The germline CDR1 and CDR2 sequences are LNHDA and SQIVND (reference sequence). The CDR3 covers 19 residues. The CDR3: CASSNRLRSRETGANVLTF. The CDR3 DNA sequence: TGTGCCAGTAGTAACCGGCTGAGAAGTCGGGAGACTGGGGCCAACGTCCTGACTTTC.

The J gene is TRBJ2-7, the V gene TRBV7-9, with TRBD2 identical over 7 bases. The CDR3 totals 13 residues. Germline V gene lookup returns CDR1 SEHNR and CDR2 FQNEAQ (reference sequence). V was pared by 1 base and J by 7 bases, with 4 bases of the junction left unmatched. The chain's CDR3 is CASSLGQRGEQYV. The CDR3 DNA follows: TGTGCCAGCAGCTTAGGTCAGCGGGGAGAGCAGTACGTC.

J is TRBJ2-7 and V is TRBV9; D may be TRBD1 (6 bases). The length of the CDR3 is 14 residues. V shed 1 base and J shed 2 bases, with 10 bases lying between them. CDR1 and CDR2 from the germline V gene are SGDLS and YYNGEE. The CDR3 bases are TGTGCCAGCAGCGTAACAGGGAATCCCTACGAGCAGTACTTC. As protein: CASSVTGNPYEQYF.

The rearrangement joins TRBV7-3 to TRBJ2-1, with TRBD2 as a possible D gene (6 bases). Germline values: CDR1 SGHTA, CDR2 FQGTGA. The V gene lost 5 bases and the J gene lost 7 bases, with 18 bases spanning the gap. This CDR3 has 15 amino acids. CDR3: CASSPPGGVENEQFF. The DNA of the CDR3 is TGTGCCAGCAGCCCCCCGGGCGGGGTTGAGAATGAGCAGTTCTTC.

The V call is TRBV7-2, the J call TRBJ2-7; tentative D call: TRBD2 (6 bases). The CDR3 is 14 residues long. Germline CDR1 is SGHTA and CDR2 is FQGNSA. V lost 1 base and J lost 6, with 13 bases in between. CDR3 region: CASSLGAGSGEQYF. The CDR3 DNA is TGTGCCAGCAGCTTAGGGGCGGGGTCGGGCGAGCAGTACTTC.

The chain carries TRBV28 and TRBJ1-1; possibly TRBD1 for D (6 bases). The ends were cut back, 3 bases at V and 10 bases at J, with 18 bases in the middle. Per the germline V gene, CDR1 is MDHEN and CDR2 is SYDVKM. This CDR3 comprises 14 residues. CDR3 sequence reads: CASSLIRRGLVAFF. CDR3 DNA sequence: TGTGCCAGCAGTTTGATAAGGCGGGGGCTTGTAGCTTTCTTT. Full variable domain (missing parts from reference TRBV28 and TRBJ1-1): DVKVTQSSRYLVKRTGEKVFLECVQDMDHENMFWYRQDPGLGLRLIYFSYDVKMKEKGDIPEGYSVSREKKERFSLILESASTNQTSMYLCASSLIRRGLVAFFGQGTRLTVV.

The chain combines TRBV7-2 with TRBJ2-2; 10 positions match TRBD2. CDR3 length: 14 residues. The germline V gene has CDR1 SGHTA and CDR2 FQGNSA. J lost 7 bases, V lost 6 bases, and 5 bases had no gene match. CDR3 bases: TGTGCCAGCAGAAGCGGGGGGGCCCTCGGGGAGCTGTTTTTT. It translates to CASRSGGALGELFF.

The chain uses TRBV6-1 and TRBJ1-1; maybe TRBD1 (5 bases). CDR3 length: 14 amino acids. CDR1 is MNHNS, CDR2 SASEGT, per germline. V was shortened by 5 bases and J by 4 bases, with 14 bases between the two germline ends. The CDR3 DNA reads TGTGCCAGCAGTCCCATGGCGGGGACCACTGAAGCTTTCTTT. Its protein is CASSPMAGTTEAFF.

The J gene is TRBJ2-2, the V gene TRBV2, with D tentatively TRBD2 (5 bases). Germline V gives CDR1 SNHLY, CDR2 FYNNEI. Trimming pared 7 bases from V and 6 bases from J, leaving 12 bases between. The CDR3 runs to 13 residues. The CDR3 sequence: CASNGESAGELFF. The CDR3 DNA reads TGTGCCAGCAACGGGGAGTCCGCCGGGGAGCTGTTTTTT.

The chain is built from TRBV5-1 and TRBJ1-1, with D perhaps TRBD1 (5 bases). Germline values: CDR1 SGHRS, CDR2 YFSETQ. Trimming removed 4 bases from V and 0 bases from J, with 13 bases in between. The CDR3 runs 15 residues. The CDR3 loop reads CASSPRDRMNTEAFF. The CDR3 nucleotides are TGCGCCAGCAGCCCGCGGGACCGTATGAACACTGAAGCTTTCTTT.

The chain recombines TRBV7-3 with TRBJ1-2; weak D call: TRBD1 (6 bases). Germline CDR1 reads SGHTA; CDR2 reads FQGTGA. The CDR3 has 13 residues. The V end was cut by 2 bases, the J end by 6 bases, with 10 bases between. CDR3 bases: TGTGCCAGCAGCTTACAGCCAGGGGATGGCTACACCTTC. Its translation is CASSLQPGDGYTF.

This chain joins TRBV15 and TRBJ1-4; TRBD1 matches at 9 bases. Germline assignment: CDR1 LNHNV and CDR2 YYDKDF (reference sequence). V was pared by 0 bases and J by 8 bases, with 4 bases of the junction left unmatched. CDR3 length: 15 residues. The CDR3 coding sequence is TGTGCCACCAGCAGAGATGGGACAGGGAAGGAAAAACTGTTTTTT. Its translation is CATSRDGTGKEKLFF.

This rearrangement joins TRBV5-6 to TRBJ2-1; D is possibly TRBD2 (5 bases). The CDR3 is 16 amino acids. Germline V lookup: CDR1 SGHDT, CDR2 YYEEEE. Trimming pared 0 bases from V and 3 bases from J, leaving 13 bases between. The CDR3 DNA reads as TGTGCCAGCAGCTTGGCCACTAGGGCTGGCTACAATGAGCAGTTCTTC. It codes for CASSLATRAGYNEQFF. The full variable domain, with the rest looked up from reference TRBV5-6 and TRBJ2-1, is DAGVTQSPTHLIKTRGQQVTLRCSPKSGHDTVSWYQQALGQGPQFIFQYYEEEERQRGNFPDRFSGHQFPNYSSELNVNALLLGDSALYLCASSLATRAGYNEQFFGPGTRLTVL.

The chain combines TRBV7-6 with TRBJ1-2; D is ambiguous. V lost 1 base and J 7 bases, leaving 7 bases between the germline ends. The germline V gene encodes CDR1 SGHVS and CDR2 FNYEAQ. The CDR3 contains 12 residues. This CDR3 reads CASSLEGGGYTF. The DNA of the CDR3 is TGTGCCAGCAGCTTAGAGGGAGGTGGCTACACCTTC.

The genes are TRBV7-2 and TRBJ1-5; D gene ambiguous. The V gene lost 0 bases and the J gene lost 0 bases, with 15 bases spanning the gap. Germline V gene data show CDR1 as SGHTA and CDR2 as FQGNSA. The CDR3 length is 18 residues. The CDR3 region is CASSLALGGRDSNQPQHF. The CDR3 DNA follows: TGTGCCAGCAGCTTAGCGCTGGGAGGTCGAGATAGCAATCAGCCCCAGCATTTT.

The rearrangement joins TRBV5-5 to TRBJ1-4, with TRBD1 as a possible D gene (5 bases). The V end lost 4 bases, the J end lost 0 bases, and 13 bases lay between the germline ends. Germline V gives CDR1 SGHKS, CDR2 YYEKEE (reference sequence). The CDR3 sequence is 16 residues long. CDR3 bases: TGTGCCAGCAGCCTGTATCGGGGGGCAACTAATGAAAAACTGTTTTTT. Its protein product is CASSLYRGATNEKLFF.

The chain uses TRBV7-5 and TRBJ2-7; TRBD2 was called by the table and not checked on the DNA. TRBV7-5 is a documented pseudogene. The CDR3 is 15 amino acids. CDR3 nucleotide sequence: TGTGTCAGCCCCCGGACTAGCGGGGGACGCTACGAGCAGTACGTC. The encoded protein is CVSPRTSGGRYEQYV.

The chain links TRBV7-2 to TRBJ1-1; 7 bases fit TRBD1. In germline, CDR1 is SGHTA, CDR2 FQGNSA. CDR3 size: 14 residues. The junction had 5 bases not matched to a gene; V was cut back by 6 bases and J by 1 base. CDR3 DNA sequence: TGTGCCAGCAGTCCCGGGACAGCGAACACTGAAGCTTTCTTT. Translating gives CASSPGTANTEAFF. The whole variable domain, remainder taken from reference TRBV7-2 and TRBJ1-1, is GAGVSQSPSNKVTEKGKDVELRCDPISGHTALYWYRQSLGQGLEFLIYFQGNSAPDKSGLPSDRFSAERTGGSVSTLTIQRTQQEDSAVYLCASSPGTANTEAFFGQGTRLTVV.

This chain links TRBV9 with TRBJ2-1, with TRBD2 identical over 10 bases. Losses at the gene ends were 0 bases for V and 3 bases for J; bases not matched to a gene: 3. Germline V CDR1 and CDR2: SGDLS, YYNGEE. The CDR3 runs to 16 residues. DNA of the CDR3: TGTGCCAGCAGCGTAGTAGCTAGCGGGGGCTACAATGAGCAGTTCTTC. Translation gives CASSVVASGGYNEQFF.

The chain uses TRBV19 and TRBJ1-3; maybe TRBD1 (5 bases). The CDR3 runs 16 residues. V was clipped by 3 bases and J by 9 bases, with 21 bases between them. Per the germline V gene, CDR1 is LNHDA and CDR2 is SQIVND (reference sequence). The CDR3 reads CASSMGAGTARGTIYF. The CDR3 DNA reads TGTGCCAGTAGTATGGGTGCAGGGACGGCGCGGGGCACCATATATTTT.

The CDR3 DNA reads as TGTGCCAGCAGCGTACCCGGTAGTCGGGCTTTCTTT. This codes for CASSVPGSRAFF. V usage is TRBV9 and J usage is TRBJ1-1; D remains ambiguous. CDR3 length: 12 residues. Deletions cut 1 base from V and 11 bases from J, with 12 bases between. Germline lookup yields CDR1 SGDLS and CDR2 YYNGEE.

The rearrangement joins TRBV7-2 to TRBJ1-4, with no clear D. With 0 bases removed from V and 14 bases from J, the gap between germline ends came to 16 bases. This CDR3 spans 14 amino acids. Germline CDR1 and CDR2: SGHTA and FQGNSA. The CDR3 nucleotides read TGTGCCAGCAGCTTAGCGCTGTCCGGGTTAAACCTGTTTTTT. Residues: CASSLALSGLNLFF. The full variable domain, completed using reference TRBV7-2 and TRBJ1-4, is GAGVSQSPSNKVTEKGKDVELRCDPISGHTALYWYRQSLGQGLEFLIYFQGNSAPDKSGLPSDRFSAERTGGSVSTLTIQRTQQEDSAVYLCASSLALSGLNLFFGSGTQLSVL.

V is TRBV5-1 and J is TRBJ2-1, with TRBD2 matching 10 bases. Germline V gene lookup returns CDR1 SGHRS and CDR2 YFSETQ. The CDR3 is 16 amino acids. After removal of 7 bases from V and 6 bases from J, the junction contained 13 bases not matched to a gene. The CDR3 DNA sequence: TGCGCCAGCCACCCGGGCAGCGGGGGGGCCTCCAATGAGCAGTTCTTC. This encodes CASHPGSGGASNEQFF.

The CDR3 sequence is CASSTSEGTVYGYTF. As DNA, the CDR3 is TGTGCCAGCAGTACCTCGGAAGGGACAGTCTATGGCTACACCTTC. This sequence joins TRBV5-6 and TRBJ1-2; TRBD1 matches at 7 bases. The V segment lost 5 bases and the J segment 4 bases; nucleotides outside the gene matches: 11. The CDR3 sequence is 15 residues long. Germline V gene lookup returns CDR1 SGHDT and CDR2 YYEEEE. Complete variable domain (other parts from reference TRBV5-6 and TRBJ1-2): DAGVTQSPTHLIKTRGQQVTLRCSPKSGHDTVSWYQQALGQGPQFIFQYYEEEERQRGNFPDRFSGHQFPNYSSELNVNALLLGDSALYLCASSTSEGTVYGYTFGSGTRLTVV.

The chain couples TRBV11-2 to TRBJ2-7, with D perhaps matching TRBD1 (6 bases). Trimming took off 1 base at V and 8 bases at J, with 12 bases between the two ends. Germline V gene data show CDR1 as SGHAT and CDR2 as FQNNGV. This CDR3 contains 13 residues. CDR3 region: CASSLVGQGKQYV. The CDR3 nucleotides are TGTGCCAGCAGCTTAGTCGGGCAGGGGAAGCAGTACGTC.

The rearrangement joins TRBV9 to TRBJ2-1; 11 positions agree with TRBD2. Trimming took 0 bases from V and 0 from J; bases not matched to a gene: 8. The CDR3 loop spans 19 amino acids. Germline V lookup: CDR1 SGDLS, CDR2 YYNGEE. The CDR3 DNA sequence: TGTGCCAGCAGCGTAGAGTTACTAGCGGGGGCCGGCTCCTACAATGAGCAGTTCTTC. Residues: CASSVELLAGAGSYNEQFF.